This note documents a single TCR beta chain sequence. As yet, its antigen is unknown. The sample comes from a study of T-cell reconstitution after alpha-beta-depleted transplantation in children. There are 12 residues in the CDR3. The germline CDR1 and CDR2 sequences are SEHNR and FQNEAQ (reference sequence). The V end lost 1 base, the J end lost 7 bases, and 7 bases lay between the germline ends. It was with unique molecular identifiers that the TCRbeta library was prepared. A single record per CDR3 protein comes from TCRdb applying MiXCR to the PCR reads. The sample carries some 120,000 distinct CDR3 sequences, more than 20% recorded once. Study results and caveats: TCRbeta diversity was high at day 60 in some patients (a result of surviving recipient T cells and thymic progenitors). The authors attributed T-cell counts and diversity one year after transplant mostly to newly produced T cells. Expanded graft clones numbering several hundred reportedly gave rise to alpha-beta T cells about two months after transplant.

The sample was PBMCs, mostly from graft donor cells, taken 180 days after TCRalphabeta/CD19-depleted stem cell transplant. V is TRBV7-9 and J is TRBJ1-2; D unresolved. This clonotype was obtained from a male patient under 10 years old who had a stem cell transplant for chronic granulomatous disease, so the T cells may come from the graft donor. CDR3 nucleotide sequence: TGTGCCAGCAGCTTAGAGGGAGGTGGCTACACCTTC. It is translated as CASSLEGGGYTF.